In its sample, the clone carrying this T cell receptor (beta chain) was seen many times. The data were obtained in a study of regulatory T cells in long-lasting Graves disease. V was pared by 6 bases and J by 5 bases, with 14 bases of the junction left unmatched. From germline, CDR1 is DFQATT and CDR2 SNEGSKA (reference sequence). The CDR3 extends over 15 amino acids. Described time point: newly diagnosed GD, antithyroid drugs for less than 3 months. RNA from PBMCs was the source of the TCR library. It was an endocrinology department in Xi'an, China, that provided the patients. Through Arm-PCR of CDR3 regions and iRepertoire HTBI primers, TCR beta libraries were built. TCRdb re-called the multiplex PCR reads through MiXCR, storing one row per CDR3 protein. This sample carries some 250,000 distinct CDR3 sequences, around a sixth of them seen once, and the ten largest clones take approximately 15%. These data also formed part of another study, on T cells in Graves' hyperthyroidism and ophthalmopathy.

The sequenced sample was peripheral blood mononuclear cells (PBMCs), obtained at new diagnosis, from a patient treated with antithyroid drugs. The TCR sequence derives from a woman aged 25 to 39 with Graves disease. The chain employs TRBV20-1 and TRBJ2-5, with 8 bases aligning to TRBD2. The CDR3 region has the DNA TGCAGTGCGGCCGATGTGGTTAGCGGGGAGGAGACCCAGTACTTC. Its translation: CSAADVVSGEETQYF.